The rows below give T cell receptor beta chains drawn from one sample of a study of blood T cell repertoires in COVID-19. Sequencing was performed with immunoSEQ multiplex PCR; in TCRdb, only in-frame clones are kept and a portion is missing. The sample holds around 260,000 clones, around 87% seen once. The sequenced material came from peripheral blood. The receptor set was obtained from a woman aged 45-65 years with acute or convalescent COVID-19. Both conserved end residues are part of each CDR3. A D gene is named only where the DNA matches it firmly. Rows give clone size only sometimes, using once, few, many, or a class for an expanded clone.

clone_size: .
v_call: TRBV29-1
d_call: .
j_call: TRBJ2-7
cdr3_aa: CSVEGGAYEQYF
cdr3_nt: TGCAGCGTTGAAGGCGGAGCCTACGAGCAGTACTTC

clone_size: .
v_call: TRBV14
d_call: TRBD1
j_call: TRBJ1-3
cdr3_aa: CASSPQRTGSGSGNTIYF
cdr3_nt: TGTGCCAGCAGCCCCCAAAGGACAGGGAGCGGGTCTGGAAACACCATATATTTT

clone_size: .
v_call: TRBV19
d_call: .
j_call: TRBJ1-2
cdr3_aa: CASSPLTENSNYGYTF
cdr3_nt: TGTGCCAGTAGTCCCCTGACGGAGAACTCTAACTATGGCTACACCTTC

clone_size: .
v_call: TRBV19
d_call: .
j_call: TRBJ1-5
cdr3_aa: CASSIVGQGMKPQHF
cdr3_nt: TGTGCCAGTAGTATAGTGGGCCAGGGTATGAAGCCCCAGCATTTT

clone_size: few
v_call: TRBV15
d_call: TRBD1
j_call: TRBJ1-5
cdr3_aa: CATSRNWDRGRGQPQHF
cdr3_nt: TGTGCCACCAGTAGAAACTGGGACAGGGGGCGCGGTCAGCCCCAGCATTTT

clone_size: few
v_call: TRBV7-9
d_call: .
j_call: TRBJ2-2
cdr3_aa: CASSPDMNTGELFF
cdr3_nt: TGTGCCAGCAGCCCAGACATGAACACCGGGGAGCTGTTTTTT

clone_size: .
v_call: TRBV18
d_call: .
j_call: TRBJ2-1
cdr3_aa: CASSYSREEQFF
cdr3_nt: TGTGCCAGCTCATATAGCCGAGAAGAGCAGTTCTTC

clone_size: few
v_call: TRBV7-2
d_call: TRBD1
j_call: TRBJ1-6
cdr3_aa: CASSLFDVTGHNSPLHF
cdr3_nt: TGTGCCAGCAGCTTGTTCGACGTGACAGGGCATAATTCACCCCTCCACTTT

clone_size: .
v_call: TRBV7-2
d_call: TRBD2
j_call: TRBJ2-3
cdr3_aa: CASSLRGVTDTQYF
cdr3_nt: TGTGCCAGCAGCCTTCGGGGGGTCACAGATACGCAGTATTTT

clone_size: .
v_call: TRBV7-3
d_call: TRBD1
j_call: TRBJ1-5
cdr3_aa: CASSSRQGFQPQHF
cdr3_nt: TGTGCCAGCAGCTCGCGACAGGGGTTTCAGCCCCAGCATTTT

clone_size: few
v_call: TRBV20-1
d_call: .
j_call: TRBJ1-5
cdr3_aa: CSASYRSNQPQHF
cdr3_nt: TGCAGTGCTAGTTACAGGAGCAATCAGCCCCAGCATTTT

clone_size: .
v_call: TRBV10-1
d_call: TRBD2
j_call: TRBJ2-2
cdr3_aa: CASSEKRRGTAGGLPGELFF
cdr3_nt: TGCGCCAGCAGTGAGAAGAGGCGGGGGACAGCGGGAGGACTGCCCGGGGAGCTGTTTTTT

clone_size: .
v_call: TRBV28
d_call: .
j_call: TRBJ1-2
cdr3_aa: CASSLGTSYGYTF
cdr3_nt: TGTGCCAGCAGTTTGGGGACTTCCTATGGCTACACCTTC

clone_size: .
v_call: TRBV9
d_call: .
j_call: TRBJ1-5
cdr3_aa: CASSVGGGSVNQPQHF
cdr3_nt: TGTGCCAGCAGCGTAGGGGGGGGCAGTGTCAATCAGCCCCAGCATTTT

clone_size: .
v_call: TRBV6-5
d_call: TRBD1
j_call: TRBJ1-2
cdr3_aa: CAWRQGLKGNYGYTF
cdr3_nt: TGTGCTTGGAGACAGGGTCTAAAGGGTAACTATGGCTACACCTTC

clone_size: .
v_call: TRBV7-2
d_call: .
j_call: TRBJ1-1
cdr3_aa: CASSPLPNTEAFF
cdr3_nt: TGTGCCAGCAGCCCCCTACCCAACACTGAAGCTTTCTTT

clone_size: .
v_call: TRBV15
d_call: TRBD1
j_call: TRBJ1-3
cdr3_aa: CATSEGDDRDSSGGNTIYF
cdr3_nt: TGTGCCACCAGCGAAGGCGACGACAGGGATTCTTCAGGTGGAAACACCATATATTTT

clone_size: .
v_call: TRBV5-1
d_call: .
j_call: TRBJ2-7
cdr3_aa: CASSFGPAGSSYEQYF
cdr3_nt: TGCGCCAGCAGCTTCGGACCGGCAGGGTCTTCCTACGAGCAGTACTTC